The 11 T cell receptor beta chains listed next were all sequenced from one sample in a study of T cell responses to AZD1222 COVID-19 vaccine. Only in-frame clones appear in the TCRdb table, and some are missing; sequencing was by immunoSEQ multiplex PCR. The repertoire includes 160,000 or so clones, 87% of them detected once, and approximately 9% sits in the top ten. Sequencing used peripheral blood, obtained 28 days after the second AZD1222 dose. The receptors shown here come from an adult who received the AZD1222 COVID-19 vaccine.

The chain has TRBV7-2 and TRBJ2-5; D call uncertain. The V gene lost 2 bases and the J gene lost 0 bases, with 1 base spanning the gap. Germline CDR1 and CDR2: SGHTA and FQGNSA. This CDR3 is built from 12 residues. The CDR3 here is CASSLYQETQYF. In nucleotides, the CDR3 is TGTGCCAGCAGCTTATACCAAGAGACCCAGTACTTC. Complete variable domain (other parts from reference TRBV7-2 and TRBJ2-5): GAGVSQSPSNKVTEKGKDVELRCDPISGHTALYWYRQSLGQGLEFLIYFQGNSAPDKSGLPSDRFSAERTGGSVSTLTIQRTQQEDSAVYLCASSLYQETQYFGPGTRLLVL.

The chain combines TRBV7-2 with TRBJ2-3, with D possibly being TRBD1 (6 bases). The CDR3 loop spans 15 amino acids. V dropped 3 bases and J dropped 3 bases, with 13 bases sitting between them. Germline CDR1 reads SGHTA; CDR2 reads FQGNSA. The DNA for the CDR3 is TGTGCCAGCAGCTTGGTCACTAGGGGGACAGATACGCAGTATTTT. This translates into CASSLVTRGTDTQYF. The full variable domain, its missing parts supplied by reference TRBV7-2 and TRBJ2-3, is GAGVSQSPSNKVTEKGKDVELRCDPISGHTALYWYRQSLGQGLEFLIYFQGNSAPDKSGLPSDRFSAERTGGSVSTLTIQRTQQEDSAVYLCASSLVTRGTDTQYFGPGTRLTVL.

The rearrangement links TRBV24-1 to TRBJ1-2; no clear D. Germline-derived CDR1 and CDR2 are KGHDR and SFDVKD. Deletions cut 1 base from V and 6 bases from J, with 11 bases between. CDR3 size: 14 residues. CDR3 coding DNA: TGTGCCACCAGTGATTTAACCGGGATAAATGGCTACACCTTC. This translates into CATSDLTGINGYTF.

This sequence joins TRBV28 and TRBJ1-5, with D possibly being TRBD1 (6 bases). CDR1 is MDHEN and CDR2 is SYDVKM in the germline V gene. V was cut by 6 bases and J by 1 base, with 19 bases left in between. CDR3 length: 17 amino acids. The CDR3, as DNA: TGTGCCAGCAGGTCCGAGCGGGGGCGCGGGAGCAATCAGCCCCAGCATTTT. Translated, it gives CASRSERGRGSNQPQHF.

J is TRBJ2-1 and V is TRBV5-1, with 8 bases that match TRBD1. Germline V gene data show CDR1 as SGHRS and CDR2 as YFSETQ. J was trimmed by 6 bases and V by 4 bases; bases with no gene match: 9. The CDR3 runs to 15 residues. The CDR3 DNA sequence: TGCGCCAGCAGCCGGACAGGGTCGGAGGGCAATGAGCAGTTCTTC. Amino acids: CASSRTGSEGNEQFF.

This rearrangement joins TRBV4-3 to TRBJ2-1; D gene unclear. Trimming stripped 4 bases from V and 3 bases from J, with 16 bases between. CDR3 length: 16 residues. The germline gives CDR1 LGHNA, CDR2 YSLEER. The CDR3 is CASSRSILENYNEQFF. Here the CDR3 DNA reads TGCGCCAGCAGCCGTTCAATATTGGAGAACTACAATGAGCAGTTCTTC.

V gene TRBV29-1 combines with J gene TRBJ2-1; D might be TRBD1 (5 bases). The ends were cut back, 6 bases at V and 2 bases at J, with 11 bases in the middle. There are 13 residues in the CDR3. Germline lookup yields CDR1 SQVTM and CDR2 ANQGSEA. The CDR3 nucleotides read TGCAGCGTCAGGGCGAGCGCCTACAATGAGCAGTTCTTC. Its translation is CSVRASAYNEQFF.

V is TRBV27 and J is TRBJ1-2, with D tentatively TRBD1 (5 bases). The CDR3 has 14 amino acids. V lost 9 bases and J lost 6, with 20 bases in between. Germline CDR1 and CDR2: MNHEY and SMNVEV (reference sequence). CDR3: CASSKGRGTNGYTF. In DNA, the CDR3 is TGTGCCAGTTCGAAGGGGAGAGGGACGAATGGCTACACCTTC.

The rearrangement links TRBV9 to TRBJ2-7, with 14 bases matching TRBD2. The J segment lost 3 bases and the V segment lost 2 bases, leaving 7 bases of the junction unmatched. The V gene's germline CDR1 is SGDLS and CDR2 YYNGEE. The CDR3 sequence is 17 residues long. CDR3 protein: CASSVSGTSGSGYEQYF. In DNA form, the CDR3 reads TGTGCCAGCAGCGTCTCCGGGACTAGCGGGAGTGGCTACGAGCAGTACTTC.

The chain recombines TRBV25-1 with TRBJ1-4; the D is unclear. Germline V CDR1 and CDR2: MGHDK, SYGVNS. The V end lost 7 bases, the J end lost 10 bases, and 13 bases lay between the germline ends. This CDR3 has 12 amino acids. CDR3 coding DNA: TGTGCCAGCACCAACCTAGCGGGAAAACTGTTTTTT. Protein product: CASTNLAGKLFF.

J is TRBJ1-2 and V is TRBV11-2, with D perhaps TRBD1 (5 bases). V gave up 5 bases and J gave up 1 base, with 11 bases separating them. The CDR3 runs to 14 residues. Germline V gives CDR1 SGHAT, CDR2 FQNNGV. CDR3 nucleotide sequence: TGTGCCAGCAGCGTAGCGGGGGGTAACTATGGCTACACCTTC. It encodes CASSVAGGNYGYTF.